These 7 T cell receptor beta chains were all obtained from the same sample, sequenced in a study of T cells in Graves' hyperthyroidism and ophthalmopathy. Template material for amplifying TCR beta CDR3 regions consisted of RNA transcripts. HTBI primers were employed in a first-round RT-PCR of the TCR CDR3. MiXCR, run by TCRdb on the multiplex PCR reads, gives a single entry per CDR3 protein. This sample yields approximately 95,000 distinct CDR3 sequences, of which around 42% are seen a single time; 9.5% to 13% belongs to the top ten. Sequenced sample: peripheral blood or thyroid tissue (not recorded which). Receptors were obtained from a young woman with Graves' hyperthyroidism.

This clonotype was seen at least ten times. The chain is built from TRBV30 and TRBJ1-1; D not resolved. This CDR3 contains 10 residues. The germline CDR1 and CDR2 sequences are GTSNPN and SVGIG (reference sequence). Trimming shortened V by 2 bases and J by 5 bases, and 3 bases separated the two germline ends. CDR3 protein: CAWSKTEAFF. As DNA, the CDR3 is TGTGCCTGGAGTAAAACTGAAGCTTTCTTT. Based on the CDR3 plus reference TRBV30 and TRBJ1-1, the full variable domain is SQTIHQWPATLVQPVGSPLSLECTVEGTSNPNLYWYRQAAGRGLQLLFYSVGIGQISSEVPQNLSASRPQDRQFILSSKKLLLSDSGFYLCAWSKTEAFFGQGTRLTVV.

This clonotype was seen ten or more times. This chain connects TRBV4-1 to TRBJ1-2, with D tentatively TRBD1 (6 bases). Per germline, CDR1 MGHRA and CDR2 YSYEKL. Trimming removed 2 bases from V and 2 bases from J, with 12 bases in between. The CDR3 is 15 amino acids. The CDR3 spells CASSQPDSWNYGYTF. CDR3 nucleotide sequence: TGCGCCAGCAGCCAACCGGACAGTTGGAACTATGGCTACACCTTC.

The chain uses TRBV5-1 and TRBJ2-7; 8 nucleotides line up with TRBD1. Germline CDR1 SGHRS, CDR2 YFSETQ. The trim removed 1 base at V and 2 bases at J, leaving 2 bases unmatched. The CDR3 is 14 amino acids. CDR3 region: CASSLRDRTYEQYF. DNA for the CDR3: TGCGCCAGCAGCTTGAGGGACAGGACCTACGAGCAGTACTTC.

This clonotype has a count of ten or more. The CDR3 loop is CSARELGQYIETQYF. Here the CDR3 DNA reads TGCAGTGCTAGAGAGTTGGGACAGTACATCGAGACCCAGTACTTC. J is TRBJ2-5 and V is TRBV20-1, with 7 positions matching TRBD1. This CDR3 comprises 15 residues. V was pared by 0 bases and J by 5 bases, with 9 bases of the junction left unmatched. Germline CDR1 DFQATT, CDR2 SNEGSKA (reference sequence).

CDR3 residues: CSAPDRVDETQYF. In nucleotides, the CDR3 is TGCAGTGCCCCGGACAGGGTCGACGAGACCCAGTACTTC. This chain connects TRBV20-1 to TRBJ2-5; 8 bases are a match to TRBD1. Germline V gene lookup returns CDR1 DFQATT and CDR2 SNEGSKA (reference sequence). V shed 6 bases, J shed 5 bases, and the junction held 8 bases outside the gene matches. The CDR3 is made up of 13 amino acids.

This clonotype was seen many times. The CDR3 loop is CASSLRGRGAITAGELFF. CDR3 DNA: TGTGCCAGCAGCTTACGGGGCCGGGGGGCCATAACCGCCGGGGAGCTGTTTTTT. V and J are TRBV7-8 and TRBJ2-2; a weak D match, TRBD2 (7 bases). There are 18 residues in the CDR3. Per the germline V gene, CDR1 is SGHVS and CDR2 is FQNEAQ. Trimming stripped 2 bases from V and 6 bases from J, with 22 bases between.

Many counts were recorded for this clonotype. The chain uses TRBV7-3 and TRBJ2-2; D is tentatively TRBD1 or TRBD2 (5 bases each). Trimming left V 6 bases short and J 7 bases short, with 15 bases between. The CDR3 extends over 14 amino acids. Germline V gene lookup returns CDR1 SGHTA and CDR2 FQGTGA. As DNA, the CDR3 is TGTGCCAGCAGAAGGGACGGAAACTACGGGGAGCTGTTTTTT. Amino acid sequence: CASRRDGNYGELFF. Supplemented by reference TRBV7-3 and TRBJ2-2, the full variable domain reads GAGVSQTPSNKVTEKGKYVELRCDPISGHTALYWYRQSLGQGPEFLIYFQGTGAADDSGLPNDRFFAVRPEGSVSTLKIQRTERGDSAVYLCASRRDGNYGELFFGEGSRLTVL.